Presented here are 25 T cell receptor beta chains from one specimen sequenced in a study of T-cell reconstitution after alpha-beta-depleted transplantation in children. Construction of the TCRbeta library involved unique molecular identifiers. TCRdb analysed the PCR reads with MiXCR anew, one entry per CDR3 protein. The sample yields 350,000 to 450,000 distinct CDR3 sequences, roughly 20% seen once. The specimen was PBMCs from the stem cell graft donor, collected from the stem cell graft. The receptors stem from a human donor who donated a stem cell graft to a child with acute myeloid leukemia.

The chain is built from TRBV7-9 and TRBJ2-3; possibly TRBD1 for D (6 bases). Trimming removed 10 bases at V and 2 bases at J, with 16 bases between. Germline values: CDR1 SEHNR, CDR2 FQNEAQ (reference sequence). The CDR3 is 14 amino acids. The chain's CDR3 is CATRTGHTTDTQYF. The CDR3 region has the DNA TGTGCCACTCGGACGGGACACACCACAGATACGCAGTATTTT.

This clonotype was counted at least ten times. V and J are TRBV12-3 or TRBV12-4 and TRBJ2-6, with TRBD1 as a possible D gene (5 bases). The germline V and J ends were trimmed by 2 bases and 4 bases, with 9 bases remaining between them. This CDR3 is built from 15 residues. The CDR3 sequence: CASSLQGTGANVLTF. Written as DNA, the CDR3 is TGTGCCAGCAGTTTACAGGGTACAGGGGCCAACGTCCTGACTTTC.

The sample holds a few counts of this clonotype. The chain combines TRBV7-9 with TRBJ2-7; possible D gene TRBD2, 6 bases. Germline CDR1 and CDR2: SEHNR and FQNEAQ (reference sequence). The CDR3 extends over 13 amino acids. Trimming shortened V by 4 bases and J by 6 bases, and 13 bases separated the two germline ends. CDR3 in amino acids: CASSSGTALEQYF. DNA for the CDR3: TGTGCCAGCAGCTCCGGGACTGCCCTCGAGCAGTACTTC.

This clonotype was recorded once. The V gene is TRBV5-1, the J gene TRBJ2-1; D is possibly TRBD1 or TRBD2 (5 bases each). The V gene's germline CDR1 is SGHRS and CDR2 YFSETQ. There are 13 residues in the CDR3. Trimming removed 4 bases from V and 10 bases from J, with 15 bases in between. The DNA of the CDR3 is TGCGCCAGCAGCCCACCCGGGGCCGTCGAGCAGTTCTTC. Translation gives CASSPPGAVEQFF.

This clonotype was counted ten times or more. The chain links TRBV5-1 to TRBJ2-7; 7 bases map to TRBD1. The CDR3 spans 16 residues. CDR1 is SGHRS, CDR2 YFSETQ, per germline. Germline trimming cut 3 bases from V and 6 bases from J; bases unmatched to any gene: 15. The CDR3 coding sequence is TGCGCCAGCAGCTCCGATACAGGGCGTGCAGGGGGCGAGCAGTACTTC. The encoded protein is CASSSDTGRAGGEQYF.

This clonotype was counted ten times or more. The V call is TRBV15, the J call TRBJ2-5; D is undetermined. V dropped 3 bases and J dropped 5 bases, with 19 bases sitting between them. The V gene's germline CDR1 is LNHNV and CDR2 YYDKDF (reference sequence). The CDR3 contains 16 residues. The CDR3 bases are TGTGCCACCAGCAGCCCCGCTACTGGGGTCCGGGAGACCCAGTACTTC. Amino acid sequence: CATSSPATGVRETQYF.

The J gene is TRBJ2-5, the V gene TRBV20-1; 9 positions match TRBD2. Germline lookup yields CDR1 DFQATT and CDR2 SNEGSKA (reference sequence). The CDR3 spans 14 residues. Trimming at V came to 6 bases and at J to 2 bases, leaving 7 bases not matched to a gene. The CDR3: CSACSGSGQETQYF. CDR3 in DNA: TGCAGTGCCTGTAGCGGGAGTGGGCAAGAGACCCAGTACTTC.

V usage is TRBV12-3 or TRBV12-4 and J usage is TRBJ1-1; TRBD1 agrees at 7 bases. V was pared by 7 bases and J by 0 bases, with 8 bases of the junction left unmatched. CDR3 size: 15 residues. The CDR3 region has the DNA TGTGCCAGCACTCCTTGGACAGGCGTGAACACTGAAGCTTTCTTT. This sequence encodes CASTPWTGVNTEAFF.

V and J are TRBV4-1 and TRBJ2-5; D may be TRBD2 (7 bases). The V end was cut by 2 bases, the J end by 5 bases, with 12 bases between. The germline gives CDR1 MGHRA, CDR2 YSYEKL. The length of the CDR3 is 14 residues. CDR3 region: CASSQYREGETQYF. Written as DNA, the CDR3 is TGCGCCAGCAGCCAATACAGGGAGGGGGAGACCCAGTACTTC.

This clonotype was seen just once. The genes are TRBV20-1 and TRBJ1-1; D is possibly TRBD1 (6 bases). The CDR3 sequence is 14 residues long. V was trimmed by 1 base and J by 1 base, leaving 10 bases between them. Germline CDR1 is DFQATT and CDR2 is SNEGSKA (reference sequence). The DNA for the CDR3 is TGCAGTGCTAGAGGGGGGACAAGGAACACTGAAGCTTTCTTT. It yields the protein CSARGGTRNTEAFF.

This clonotype appeared a few times. The chain employs TRBV28 and TRBJ2-1; 8 bases fit TRBD1. The V gene end was trimmed by 1 base and the J gene end by 8 bases; junction bases not matched to a gene: 16. The CDR3 covers 18 residues. In germline, CDR1 is MDHEN, CDR2 SYDVKM. CDR3 nucleotides: TGTGCCAGCAGTTTATACCACGGACAGGGAAGTTTGTTCGATGAGCAGTTCTTC. Translation gives CASSLYHGQGSLFDEQFF. The full variable domain, rest sourced from reference TRBV28 and TRBJ2-1, is DVKVTQSSRYLVKRTGEKVFLECVQDMDHENMFWYRQDPGLGLRLIYFSYDVKMKEKGDIPEGYSVSREKKERFSLILESASTNQTSMYLCASSLYHGQGSLFDEQFFGPGTRLTVL.

This clonotype was seen at least ten times. V and J are TRBV6-5 and TRBJ2-4; D ambiguous. There are 14 residues in the CDR3. The germline V and J ends were trimmed by 5 bases and 0 bases, with 8 bases remaining between them. Germline V gene sequence: CDR1 MNHEY, CDR2 SVGAGI. The CDR3 region has the DNA TGTGCCAGCAGTCCGACTTTAGCCAAAAACATTCAGTACTTC. Translation: CASSPTLAKNIQYF.

The sample holds a few counts of this clonotype. The V and J genes are TRBV4-1 and TRBJ1-4, with TRBD1 matching over 7 bases. Germline-derived CDR1 and CDR2 are MGHRA and YSYEKL. The CDR3 covers 13 residues. V trimming: 2 bases; J trimming: 17 bases; junction bases outside the gene matches: 11. CDR3 residues: CASSQFGMEGAFF. The CDR3 coding sequence is TGCGCCAGCAGCCAATTTGGGATGGAGGGGGCCTTTTTT.

The rearrangement joins TRBV20-1 to TRBJ2-7; TRBD1 agrees at 7 bases. Looked up from germline, CDR1 is DFQATT and CDR2 is SNEGSKA (reference sequence). The CDR3 sequence is 14 residues long. The V and J ends lost 5 bases and 0 bases, in that order; junction bases with no gene match: 7. CDR3 sequence (DNA): TGCAGTGCTCCCAGGGGGTTCAGCTCCTACGAGCAGTACTTC. The encoded protein is CSAPRGFSSYEQYF.

This clonotype was recorded only once. This rearrangement joins TRBV4-3 to TRBJ2-2; TRBD1 is a possible D gene (6 bases). CDR3 length: 18 amino acids. Germline-derived CDR1 and CDR2 are LGHNA and YSLEER. V lost 1 base and J 0 bases, leaving 15 bases between the germline ends. CDR3 loop: CASSQALAGDPNTGELFF. In nucleotides, the CDR3 is TGCGCCAGCAGCCAAGCCCTCGCAGGGGATCCGAACACCGGGGAGCTGTTTTTT.

The V gene is TRBV12-3 or TRBV12-4, the J gene TRBJ2-7; no clear D. Trimming pared 4 bases from V and 5 bases from J, leaving 6 bases between. The CDR3 length is 11 residues. This CDR3 reads CASSSLDEQYF. Written as DNA, the CDR3 is TGTGCCAGCAGTTCCCTCGACGAGCAGTACTTC.

This clonotype was recorded a few times. CDR3 residues: CSVSAKGQGPVSYEQYF. CDR3 bases: TGCAGCGTATCAGCCAAGGGGCAGGGCCCTGTATCCTACGAGCAGTACTTC. This chain joins TRBV29-1 and TRBJ2-7; D is perhaps TRBD1 (5 bases). V was clipped by 6 bases and J by 1 base, with 25 bases between them. From germline, CDR1 is SQVTM and CDR2 ANQGSEA. This CDR3 is 17 amino acids long.

This clonotype was counted only a few times. This chain links TRBV7-3 with TRBJ2-3; tentatively, D is TRBD2 (6 bases). The CDR3 consists of 15 residues. Germline V CDR1 and CDR2: SGHTA, FQGTGA. Trimming cost V 1 base and J 5 bases, with 13 bases left between them. The CDR3 DNA reads as TGTGCCAGCAGCTTAATGACGGGAGCCCTAGATACGCAGTATTTT. Amino acid sequence: CASSLMTGALDTQYF.

This clonotype occurred a few times. V and J are TRBV20-1 and TRBJ2-1; D may be TRBD2 (5 bases). The CDR3 totals 15 residues. Germline loops: CDR1 DFQATT, CDR2 SNEGSKA (reference sequence). With 1 base removed from V and 1 base from J, the gap between germline ends came to 11 bases. CDR3 nucleotides: TGCAGTGCTAGAGTCAGCGGTACTTCCTACAATGAGCAGTTCTTC. As protein: CSARVSGTSYNEQFF.

The rearrangement joins TRBV7-6 to TRBJ2-3; D not resolved. The germline V gene has CDR1 SGHVS and CDR2 FNYEAQ. The V and J ends lost 1 base and 3 bases respectively, with 11 bases between them. The CDR3 runs to 15 residues. The CDR3 reads CASSLEGRLTDTQYF. The CDR3 nucleotides read TGTGCCAGCAGCTTAGAAGGAAGACTGACAGATACGCAGTATTTT.

The V gene is TRBV10-1, the J gene TRBJ2-1, with D perhaps TRBD2 (6 bases). The germline gives CDR1 WNHNN, CDR2 SYGVQD (reference sequence). The CDR3 spans 14 residues. The V end lost 0 bases, the J end lost 9 bases, and 12 bases lay between the germline ends. The CDR3 reads CASSESMGTREQFF. In nucleotides, the CDR3 is TGCGCCAGCAGTGAGTCGATGGGGACTCGTGAGCAGTTCTTC.

This sequence joins TRBV29-1 and TRBJ2-7; 8 nucleotides align to TRBD1. The CDR3 extends over 15 amino acids. The junction had 12 bases not matched to a gene; V was cut back by 3 bases and J by 5 bases. CDR1 and CDR2 (germline): SQVTM, ANQGSEA. The CDR3 coding sequence is TGCAGCGTTGAGTATGCCAGGACAGGGAAGAACGAGCAGTACTTC. The encoded protein is CSVEYARTGKNEQYF.

This clonotype was observed at least ten times. CDR3 region: CSARTSVNEQFF. Here the CDR3 DNA reads TGCAGCGCCCGGACTAGCGTGAATGAGCAGTTCTTC. The chain has TRBV29-1 and TRBJ2-1, with 9 positions matching TRBD2. This CDR3 is built from 12 residues. V lost 7 bases to trimming and J lost 7 bases; unmatched junction nucleotides: 5. Per the germline V gene, CDR1 is SQVTM and CDR2 is ANQGSEA.

The genes are TRBV6-5 and TRBJ2-7; 10 positions agree with TRBD2. CDR1 is MNHEY, CDR2 SVGAGI, per germline. With V trimmed by 0 bases and J by 4 bases, 9 bases remained unmatched. The CDR3 is 17 amino acids. The CDR3 DNA follows: TGTGCCAGCAGTTACTCCCCCGGGCTAGCGGGAGTATACGAGCAGTACTTC. Translation: CASSYSPGLAGVYEQYF.

On this clonotype: A much larger clone lies one base from this, so it may be a read error. The genes are TRBV9 and TRBJ2-1; D call uncertain. In germline, CDR1 is SGDLS, CDR2 YYNGEE. This CDR3 spans 13 amino acids. V was clipped by 3 bases and J by 2 bases, with 6 bases between them. The CDR3 DNA follows: TGTGCCAGCAGCGCTAGGGCCTACAATGAGCAGTTCTTC. Its protein is CASSARAYNEQFF.